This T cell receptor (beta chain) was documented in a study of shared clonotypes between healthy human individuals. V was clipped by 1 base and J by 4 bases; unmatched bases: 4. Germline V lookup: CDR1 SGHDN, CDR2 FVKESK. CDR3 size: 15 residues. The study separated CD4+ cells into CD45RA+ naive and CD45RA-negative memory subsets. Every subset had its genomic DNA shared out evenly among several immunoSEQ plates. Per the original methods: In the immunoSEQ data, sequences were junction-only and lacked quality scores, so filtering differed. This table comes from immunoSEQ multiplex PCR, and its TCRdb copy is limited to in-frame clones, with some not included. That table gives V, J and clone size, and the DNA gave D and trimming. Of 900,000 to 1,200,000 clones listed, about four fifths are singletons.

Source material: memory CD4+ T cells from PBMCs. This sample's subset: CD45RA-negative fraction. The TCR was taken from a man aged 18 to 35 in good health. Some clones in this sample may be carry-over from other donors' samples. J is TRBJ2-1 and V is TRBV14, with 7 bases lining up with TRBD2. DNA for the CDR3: TGTGCCAGCAGCCAAGTTGCTAGCGGATACAATGAGCAGTTCTTC. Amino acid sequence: CASSQVASGYNEQFF. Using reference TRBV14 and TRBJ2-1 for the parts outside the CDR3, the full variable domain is EAGVTQFPSHSVIEKGQTVTLRCDPISGHDNLYWYRRVMGKEIKFLLHFVKESKQDESGMPNNRFLAERTGGTYSTLKVQPAELEDSGVYFCASSQVASGYNEQFFGPGTRLTVL.